Below are 17 T cell receptor beta chains sequenced from a single sample in a study of response to subunit inactivated influenza vaccine (dated by TCRdb to the late 2010s). The method was RT-PCR. Instrument on record: Illumina HiSeq 2500. In-frame beta chains were kept once TCRdb had trimmed the public reads at Q25 with fastp and called clones with MiXCR. Every CDR3 protein is listed once, alongside the most common genes and DNA of its rows. Within this sample are about 780,000 distinct CDR3 sequences, with roughly 20% of them counted one time only. The top ten constitute about 11% of the sample. The specimen comprised PBMCs from blood, sampled roughly 5 days after vaccination. The receptors were sampled from a man in his fifties who received an inactivated influenza vaccine. Donor details come from another sample of the same person, matched by shared clones.

This clonotype appeared a few times. The chain links TRBV9 to TRBJ2-2; TRBD2 matches 10 bases. The CDR3 covers 17 residues. From germline, CDR1 is SGDLS and CDR2 YYNGEE. V trimming: 3 bases; J trimming: 8 bases; junction bases outside the gene matches: 13. CDR3 residues: CASSAPLSGGADGELFF. CDR3 DNA: TGTGCCAGCAGCGCCCCACTGAGCGGGGGGGCCGATGGGGAGCTGTTTTTT.

The V and J genes are TRBV4-3 and TRBJ2-2; 8 bases match TRBD2. The CDR3 extends over 15 amino acids. V shed 2 bases, J shed 4 bases, and the junction held 3 bases outside the gene matches. CDR1 and CDR2 from the germline V gene are LGHNA and YSLEER. The CDR3 region is CASSQSGLATGELFF. In DNA form, the CDR3 reads TGCGCCAGCAGCCAATCAGGACTAGCCACCGGGGAGCTGTTTTTT.

This sequence joins TRBV21-1 and TRBJ2-7; the D call in the table, TRBD1, was not verified against the DNA. TRBV21-1 is a pseudogene. This CDR3 is built from 15 residues. In DNA, the CDR3 is TGTGCCAGCAGCAAATCACAGGGTCACTCCTACGAGCAGTACTTC. It specifies CASSKSQGHSYEQYF.

This clonotype was observed a handful of times. V and J are TRBV7-2 and TRBJ1-6; D perhaps matches TRBD1 (5 bases). The germline V gene encodes CDR1 SGHTA and CDR2 FQGNSA. The CDR3 consists of 16 residues. The V end lost 3 bases, the J end lost 9 bases, and 18 bases lay between the germline ends. CDR3: CASSFIIGASGSPLHF. CDR3 in DNA: TGTGCCAGCAGCTTTATCATTGGGGCAAGTGGTTCACCCCTCCACTTT.

This clonotype was seen repeatedly, ten times or more. The chain carries TRBV7-9 and TRBJ2-3, with D perhaps matching TRBD2 (5 bases). The CDR3 length is 15 residues. Per the germline V gene, CDR1 is SEHNR and CDR2 is FQNEAQ (reference sequence). With 5 bases removed from V and 4 bases from J, the gap between germline ends came to 16 bases. Here the CDR3 reads CASSHMGDRADTQYF. CDR3 nucleotides: TGTGCCAGCAGCCATATGGGAGACCGCGCAGATACGCAGTATTTT.

The chain recombines TRBV3-1 with TRBJ2-1; D remains unclear. Trimming shortened V by 0 bases and J by 8 bases, and 8 bases separated the two germline ends. CDR1 and CDR2 from the germline V gene are LGHDT and YNNKEL (reference sequence). The CDR3 loop spans 13 amino acids. The CDR3 reads CASSQDFQDEQFF. The CDR3 DNA follows: TGTGCCAGCAGCCAAGATTTTCAGGATGAGCAGTTCTTC.

This rearrangement joins TRBV29-1 to TRBJ1-6; D is unresolved. Trimming pared 6 bases from V and 7 bases from J, leaving 10 bases between. This CDR3 region has 12 residues. Germline CDR1 and CDR2: SQVTM and ANQGSEA. This chain's CDR3 is CSVQDGNSPLHF. CDR3 in DNA: TGCAGCGTCCAAGACGGGAATTCACCCCTCCACTTT.

The chain carries TRBV7-3 and TRBJ2-5; TRBD2 might be the D (6 bases). Germline assignment: CDR1 SGHTA and CDR2 FQGTGA. The CDR3 has 15 amino acids. The V end lost 3 bases, the J end lost 3 bases, and 14 bases lay between the germline ends. The CDR3 region is CASSLEGRGKETQYF. CDR3 nucleotide sequence: TGTGCCAGCAGCTTGGAGGGCCGGGGGAAAGAGACCCAGTACTTC.

The rearrangement links TRBV28 to TRBJ2-1; D perhaps matches TRBD1 (6 bases). The V end lost 6 bases, the J end lost 6 bases, and 21 bases lay between the germline ends. Germline V CDR1 and CDR2: MDHEN, SYDVKM. The CDR3 totals 16 residues. CDR3 coding DNA: TGTGCCAGCAGACCTTCGAAGACAGGTTTCGTCAATGAGCAGTTCTTC. This sequence encodes CASRPSKTGFVNEQFF.

This clonotype was observed a few times. The rearrangement links TRBV12-3 or TRBV12-4 to TRBJ2-3; D is perhaps TRBD2 (6 bases). CDR3 length: 15 amino acids. V was shortened by 7 bases and J by 2 bases, with 16 bases between the two germline ends. The CDR3 DNA reads as TGTGCCAGCACCCGTTGGCGGGATTCCACAGATACGCAGTATTTT. Translated: CASTRWRDSTDTQYF.

This clonotype was seen only a few times. The chain is built from TRBV9 and TRBJ1-1; D remains ambiguous. CDR1 is SGDLS, CDR2 YYNGEE, per germline. This CDR3 contains 13 residues. Trimming removed 2 bases at V and 3 bases at J, with 8 bases between. The CDR3 region is CASSVQEDTEAFF. The CDR3 DNA reads TGTGCCAGCAGCGTGCAGGAGGACACTGAAGCTTTCTTT.

This clonotype was counted a few times. The chain couples TRBV6-1 to TRBJ2-3; the match to TRBD2 covers 7 bases. Germline lookup yields CDR1 MNHNS and CDR2 SASEGT. Unmatched junction bases numbered 4, after V lost 6 bases and J lost 1 base. CDR3 length: 14 residues. The chain's CDR3 is CASRVSGGTDTQYF. CDR3 coding DNA: TGTGCCAGCAGAGTGAGCGGGGGCACAGATACGCAGTATTTT.

This clonotype was seen a handful of times. The CDR3 protein is CSARDSVADTKQYF. In DNA form, the CDR3 reads TGCAGTGCTAGAGATTCCGTTGCGGACACAAAGCAGTACTTC. The J gene is TRBJ2-7, the V gene TRBV20-1; tentatively, D is TRBD1 (5 bases). The length of the CDR3 is 14 residues. Germline V lookup: CDR1 DFQATT, CDR2 SNEGSKA (reference sequence). V was clipped by 0 bases and J by 8 bases, with 17 bases between them.

This chain joins TRBV5-1 and TRBJ1-3, with 8 nucleotides matching TRBD1. CDR1 is SGHRS and CDR2 is YFSETQ in the germline V gene. V lost 4 bases and J lost 8; bases outside the gene matches: 11. This CDR3 is 15 amino acids long. The CDR3 nucleotides are TGCGCCAGCAGCACCGGACAGGGAGGGACGGACACCATATATTTT. It yields the protein CASSTGQGGTDTIYF.

This clonotype was recorded a few times. This chain uses TRBV3-1 with TRBJ1-1; D is uncertain. Trimming took off 4 bases at V and 0 bases at J, with 9 bases between the two ends. The CDR3 totals 14 residues. Germline V gives CDR1 LGHDT, CDR2 YNNKEL (reference sequence). The CDR3 loop reads CASSPTLMNTEAFF. The CDR3 region has the DNA TGTGCCAGCAGCCCGACACTGATGAACACTGAAGCTTTCTTT. Together with reference TRBV3-1 and TRBJ1-1, the CDR3 gives the full variable domain: DTAVSQTPKYLVTQMGNDKSIKCEQNLGHDTMYWYKQDSKKFLKIMFSYNNKELIINETVPNRFSPKSPDKAHLNLHINSLELGDSAVYFCASSPTLMNTEAFFGQGTRLTVV.

In its sample, this clonotype was seen a few times. This sequence joins TRBV4-2 and TRBJ1-4; 7 bases map to TRBD1. CDR1 and CDR2 from the germline V gene are LGHNA and YNFKEQ. The CDR3 is made up of 14 amino acids. Trimming cost V 4 bases and J 6 bases; bases outside gene matches: 5. The chain's CDR3 is CASSPQGDHEKLFF. The CDR3 DNA sequence: TGTGCCAGCAGCCCGCAGGGGGATCATGAAAAACTGTTTTTT.

The J gene is TRBJ2-1, the V gene TRBV6-2 or TRBV6-3; D is uncertain. V shed 3 bases and J shed 3 bases, with 9 bases lying between them. Germline CDR1 reads MNHEY; CDR2 reads SVGEGT. This CDR3 comprises 14 residues. The CDR3 bases are TGTGCCAGCAGTTATCGCCAGCGCTACAATGAGCAGTTCTTC. Translated: CASSYRQRYNEQFF.